The sample holds a few counts of the clone carrying this TCR beta chain. What it recognizes is unknown. Individual cDNA molecules were tagged with unique molecular identifiers. TCRdb re-called the 5' RACE reads with MiXCR, one entry per CDR3 protein. The top ten hold approximately 15% of the sample, which has 20,000 to 30,000 distinct CDR3 sequences, 3.5% to 5.5% seen once. The germline gives CDR1 MDHEN, CDR2 SYDVKM. The germline V and J ends were trimmed by 5 bases and 7 bases, with 2 bases remaining between them. The CDR3 extends over 10 amino acids. These data originate in a study of early T cells in non-severe SARS-CoV-2 infection. About the study: Sequenced bulk RNA came from whole blood that was unsorted, and chains were unpaired. General study results and limits: VDJdb-based annotation leaned toward anti-spike CD8 responses and missed private and CD4 specificities.

Material: whole blood. The chain couples TRBV28 to TRBJ2-2; D remains ambiguous. The sequence derives from an adult who was a healthcare worker with PCR-confirmed SARS-CoV-2 infection or an uninfected control (not recorded which). In DNA form, the CDR3 reads TGTGCCAGCAGTCACGGGGAGCTGTTTTTT. Translated, it gives CASSHGELFF.